Presented here are 20 T cell receptor beta chains from one specimen sequenced in a study of response to subunit inactivated influenza vaccine. MiXCR, applied by TCRdb to the RT-PCR reads, yields one record per CDR3 protein. The sample includes around 530,000 distinct CDR3 sequences, 16% of them seen just once. The specimen was CD4+ T cells sorted from PBMCs, collected less than 25 months after vaccination. The receptors stem from a man between 50 and 75 years old who received an inactivated influenza vaccine.

This clonotype was seen ten or more times. This CDR3 is CSVTPRLSSGNTIYF. For the CDR3, the DNA is TGCAGCGTGACACCCCGACTGAGTTCTGGAAACACCATATATTTT. The chain is built from TRBV29-1 and TRBJ1-3; D remains unclear. V was clipped by 6 bases and J by 1 base, with 16 bases between them. Germline V gives CDR1 SQVTM, CDR2 ANQGSEA. The CDR3 consists of 15 residues.

This clonotype has only a few counts. The chain combines TRBV5-1 with TRBJ1-2; the D gene is possibly TRBD1 (6 bases). Germline V gene data show CDR1 as SGHRS and CDR2 as YFSETQ. The CDR3 contains 13 residues. The ends were cut back, 7 bases at V and 8 bases at J, with 18 bases in the middle. The CDR3 DNA reads as TGCGCCAGCTCGAAAACAGGGTTGGGGGGCTACACCTTC. Protein: CASSKTGLGGYTF.

The V call is TRBV6-5, the J call TRBJ2-7; no reliable D call. Trimming took off 8 bases at V and 3 bases at J, with 14 bases between the two ends. Per germline, CDR1 MNHEY and CDR2 SVGAGI. The CDR3 length is 13 residues. CDR3 in DNA: TGTGCCAGCGGTAACCCAAGCTTCTACGAGCAGTACTTC. Protein sequence: CASGNPSFYEQYF.

A few counts support this clonotype. The chain has TRBV5-1 and TRBJ2-3; 11 nucleotides match TRBD2. Germline V gene lookup returns CDR1 SGHRS and CDR2 YFSETQ. After removal of 4 bases from V and 9 bases from J, the junction contained 13 bases not matched to a gene. CDR3 length equals 16 residues. CDR3 sequence (DNA): TGCGCCAGCAGCCAAACTAGCGGGAGCACGGGGGGGACGCAGTATTTT. It encodes CASSQTSGSTGGTQYF.

This rearrangement joins TRBV29-1 to TRBJ2-7; maybe TRBD2 (6 bases). V was clipped by 4 bases and J by 7 bases, with 8 bases between them. CDR3 size: 10 residues. Germline CDR1 and CDR2: SQVTM and ANQGSEA. CDR3 nucleotide sequence: TGCAGCGTTGTTCGGGAGGAGCAGTACTTC. Encoded protein: CSVVREEQYF.

There are many counts of this clonotype. The rearrangement uses TRBV29-1 and TRBJ2-1, with TRBD1 matching over 9 bases. Germline values: CDR1 SQVTM, CDR2 ANQGSEA. V lost 3 bases to trimming and J lost 9 bases; unmatched junction nucleotides: 9. This CDR3 has 14 residues. The CDR3 spells CSVEYRDRDGEQFF. In DNA form, the CDR3 reads TGCAGCGTTGAGTATCGGGACAGGGATGGTGAGCAGTTCTTC.

This clonotype was seen a few times. V usage is TRBV12-3 or TRBV12-4 and J usage is TRBJ1-2; 9 nucleotides line up with TRBD1. The V and J ends lost 6 bases and 2 bases, in that order; junction bases with no gene match: 7. The CDR3 runs 15 residues. CDR3 sequence: CASSGRTGENYGYTF. CDR3 coding DNA: TGTGCCAGCAGCGGAAGGACAGGGGAGAACTATGGCTACACCTTC.

This clonotype was picked up a small number of times. The chain links TRBV10-3 to TRBJ2-5, with TRBD1 matching 7 bases. V lost 5 bases and J lost 5; bases outside the gene matches: 8. This CDR3 region has 14 residues. CDR1 is ENHRY, CDR2 SYGVKD, per germline. CDR3 bases: TGTGCCATCAGTTTCACAGACAGGGCTGAGACCCAGTACTTC. This encodes CAISFTDRAETQYF.

This clonotype has just a few counts. The chain carries TRBV5-6 and TRBJ1-4; possibly TRBD1 for D (5 bases). CDR3 length equals 13 residues. Trimming took 5 bases from V and 4 from J, leaving 9 bases between them. Germline CDR1 is SGHDT and CDR2 is YYEEEE. The CDR3 reads CASRGRGNEKLFF. The CDR3 DNA reads as TGTGCCAGCAGGGGAAGGGGTAATGAAAAACTGTTTTTT.

V and J are TRBV20-1 and TRBJ1-1; D unresolved. V shed 5 bases and J shed 5 bases, with 12 bases lying between them. CDR1 and CDR2 (germline): DFQATT, SNEGSKA (reference sequence). The CDR3 is 12 amino acids. This CDR3 reads CSAAPRVTEAFF. The DNA for the CDR3 is TGCAGTGCTGCCCCGAGGGTAACTGAAGCTTTCTTT.

This clonotype appeared a few times. V and J are TRBV28 and TRBJ1-5; D unclear. CDR1 and CDR2 (germline): MDHEN, SYDVKM. V dropped 7 bases and J dropped 1 base, with 14 bases sitting between them. The CDR3 sequence is 15 residues long. The CDR3 protein is CASIIGGNSNQPQHF. DNA of the CDR3: TGTGCCAGCATCATCGGAGGGAACAGCAATCAGCCCCAGCATTTT.

Many counts were recorded for this clonotype. The rearrangement joins TRBV7-7 to TRBJ2-1; 7 bases are shared with TRBD1. Germline V gene sequence: CDR1 SSHAT, CDR2 FNYEAQ (reference sequence). The CDR3 sequence is 13 residues long. Germline trimming cut 4 bases from V and 7 bases from J; bases unmatched to any gene: 4. CDR3 in DNA: TGTGCCAGCAGCTCAAACAGGGGTAATGAGCAGTTCTTC. This encodes CASSSNRGNEQFF.

This clonotype showed up many times. The rearrangement uses TRBV20-1 and TRBJ2-3; possible D gene TRBD2, 6 bases. The germline gives CDR1 DFQATT, CDR2 SNEGSKA (reference sequence). The CDR3 consists of 13 residues. The ends were cut back, 6 bases at V and 2 bases at J, with 12 bases in the middle. The CDR3 DNA reads as TGCAGTGCACTGGGCGGGGCCACAGATACGCAGTATTTT. Amino acids: CSALGGATDTQYF.

V and J are TRBV2 and TRBJ2-3, with 8 bases identical to TRBD2. The germline V gene has CDR1 SNHLY and CDR2 FYNNEI. After removal of 7 bases from V and 6 bases from J, the junction contained 9 bases not matched to a gene. The length of the CDR3 is 14 residues. The CDR3 sequence: CASMNSGAWDTQYF. For the CDR3, the DNA is TGTGCCAGCATGAATAGCGGGGCCTGGGATACGCAGTATTTT. Filled out from reference TRBV2 and TRBJ2-3, the complete variable domain reads EPEVTQTPSHQVTQMGQEVILRCVPISNHLYFYWYRQILGQKVEFLVSFYNNEISEKSEIFDDQFSVERPDGSNFTLKIRSTKLEDSAMYFCASMNSGAWDTQYFGPGTRLTVL.

The V call is TRBV9, the J call TRBJ2-7; maybe TRBD2 (5 bases). Trimming pared 4 bases from V and 3 bases from J, leaving 17 bases between. In germline, CDR1 is SGDLS, CDR2 YYNGEE. This CDR3 region has 15 residues. As DNA, the CDR3 is TGTGCCAGCAGCTCCGAGGCTAGCCACTACTACGAGCAGTACTTC. Translated, it gives CASSSEASHYYEQYF.

This clonotype was observed at least ten times. This chain joins TRBV13 and TRBJ2-3; TRBD2 matches 12 bases. Germline CDR1 PRHDT, CDR2 FYEKMQ (reference sequence). CDR3 length equals 16 residues. V lost 5 bases and J lost 6; bases outside the gene matches: 9. The CDR3 sequence: CASSTRLAGAGDTQYF. CDR3 DNA: TGTGCCAGCAGCACACGACTAGCGGGAGCGGGGGATACGCAGTATTTT.

A single count supports this clonotype. The junction and the germline gene differ at one end; a read error may be behind it. This sequence joins TRBV6-7 and TRBJ2-1; TRBD2 matches at 11 bases. TRBV6-7 is an ORF, and what it does is uncertain. This CDR3 is 19 amino acids long. The CDR3 DNA reads as TGTGCCCGCAGTTCTTCCGGGACTAGCGGAATCCCAGTCGGCAATGAGCAGTTCTTC. Protein product: CARSSSGTSGIPVGNEQFF.

J is TRBJ1-5 and V is TRBV12-3 or TRBV12-4; D is ambiguous. CDR3 length: 13 residues. The ends were cut back, 4 bases at V and 4 bases at J, with 8 bases in the middle. The DNA of the CDR3 is TGTGCCAGCAGTTGGGGAAGAAATCAGCCCCAGCATTTT. Its protein is CASSWGRNQPQHF.

The chain uses TRBV6-1 and TRBJ2-7, with D maybe TRBD2 (6 bases). CDR1 MNHNS and CDR2 SASEGT come from the germline V gene. V gave up 0 bases and J gave up 8 bases, with 8 bases separating them. The CDR3 sequence is 12 residues long. The CDR3 nucleotides are TGTGCCAGCAGTGAAGCGCGGGGAAAGCAGTACTTC. This sequence encodes CASSEARGKQYF.

This clonotype has at least ten counts. This rearrangement joins TRBV25-1 to TRBJ1-1; D uncertain. Trimming shortened V by 0 bases and J by 4 bases, and 0 bases separated the two germline ends. CDR3 length equals 11 residues. The germline CDR1 and CDR2 sequences are MGHDK and SYGVNS. In nucleotides, the CDR3 is TGTGCCAGCAGTGAATACACTGAAGCTTTCTTT. It is translated as CASSEYTEAFF.